Following are 24 T cell receptor beta chains from one sample sequenced in a study of immune cell composition in non-small cell lung cancer. Measured with immunoSEQ multiplex PCR; TCRdb has only the in-frame clones, and not every one. The table shows roughly 10,000 clones, with around 62% occurring only once. The sample was lung tumor tissue. These receptors were taken from a human donor with non-small cell lung cancer.

This clone was seen once. The chain is built from TRBV7-7 and TRBJ2-5; 8 bases are a match to TRBD1. Germline V lookup: CDR1 SSHAT, CDR2 FNYEAQ (reference sequence). The V and J ends lost 4 bases and 3 bases, in that order; junction bases with no gene match: 1. This CDR3 region has 13 residues. The CDR3 DNA is TGTGCCAGCAGCTCGGACAGGGAAGAGACCCAGTACTTC. It is translated as CASSSDREETQYF.

This rearrangement joins TRBV6-5 to TRBJ2-3; the D gene is possibly TRBD2 (7 bases). CDR3 length: 13 amino acids. Germline V gene sequence: CDR1 MNHEY, CDR2 SVGAGI. V lost 6 bases, J lost 4 bases, and 11 bases lay in between. CDR3 coding DNA: TGTGCCAGCAGCGGGGGGCCAGCAGATACGCAGTATTTT. As protein: CASSGGPADTQYF.

J is TRBJ1-5 and V is TRBV19; no definite D call. V gave up 3 bases and J gave up 7 bases, with 10 bases separating them. The CDR3 consists of 13 residues. The germline V gene has CDR1 LNHDA and CDR2 SQIVND (reference sequence). The CDR3 coding sequence is TGTGCCAGTAGTATTCCCGGTGGACAGCCCCAGCATTTT. Amino acids: CASSIPGGQPQHF.

This clone was counted between two and nine times. This chain connects TRBV5-6 to TRBJ2-6; D gene uncertain. The CDR3 covers 12 residues. Per germline, CDR1 SGHDT and CDR2 YYEEEE. V was cut by 3 bases and J by 2 bases, with 0 bases left in between. The CDR3 DNA sequence: TGTGCCAGCAGCTCTGGGGCCAACGTCCTGACTTTC. Translated: CASSSGANVLTF.

The chain links TRBV5-8 to TRBJ2-1; no reliable D call. This CDR3 comprises 15 residues. V lost 4 bases to trimming and J lost 8 bases, with 19 bases between them. Germline V gene data show CDR1 as SGHTS and CDR2 as YDEGEE. CDR3 sequence: CASSTYIKTADEQFF. CDR3 nucleotides: TGTGCCAGCAGCACATATATAAAGACTGCTGATGAGCAGTTCTTC.

The V gene is TRBV6-6, the J gene TRBJ2-7, with D perhaps matching TRBD1 (5 bases). This CDR3 has 15 amino acids. Germline V gene lookup returns CDR1 MNHNY and CDR2 SVGAGI (reference sequence). V lost 2 bases and J 3 bases, leaving 14 bases between the germline ends. The CDR3: CASSYGQNEVYEQYF. The CDR3 bases are TGTGCCAGCAGTTACGGACAAAACGAAGTCTACGAGCAGTACTTC.

V and J are TRBV4-2 and TRBJ2-4; 14 positions match TRBD2. This CDR3 has 19 residues. Germline V gene lookup returns CDR1 LGHNA and CDR2 YNFKEQ. Trimming at V came to 4 bases and at J to 0 bases, leaving 8 bases not matched to a gene. The CDR3, as DNA: TGTGCCAGCAGCCCAGAAAGACTAGCGGGGGGGATAGCCAAAAACATTCAGTACTTC. Translated, it gives CASSPERLAGGIAKNIQYF.

By share of the sample, this clone is large. This chain links TRBV10-3 with TRBJ2-7, with TRBD2 identical over 7 bases. The CDR3 is made up of 15 amino acids. Germline V gene sequence: CDR1 ENHRY, CDR2 SYGVKD. With V trimmed by 3 bases and J by 0 bases, 5 bases remained unmatched. The CDR3 loop reads CAISDWRERSYEQYF. The DNA of the CDR3 is TGTGCCATCAGTGACTGGCGGGAGCGCTCCTACGAGCAGTACTTC.

The chain combines TRBV7-9 with TRBJ2-5; perhaps TRBD2 as D (5 bases). V lost 5 bases and J lost 2, with 18 bases in between. Germline CDR1 SEHNR, CDR2 FQNEAQ (reference sequence). The CDR3 loop spans 16 amino acids. The CDR3 protein is CASSGRKSGIQETQYF. CDR3 nucleotide sequence: TGTGCCAGCAGCGGTCGGAAGTCGGGGATACAAGAGACCCAGTACTTC.

This chain connects TRBV7-2 to TRBJ2-2; tentatively, D is TRBD1 (6 bases). Trimming took off 5 bases at V and 1 base at J, with 11 bases between the two ends. The CDR3 has 15 residues. Germline lookup yields CDR1 SGHTA and CDR2 FQGNSA. The DNA for the CDR3 is TGTGCCAGCAGCATACAGGGAGTGAACACCGGGGAGCTGTTTTTT. It is translated as CASSIQGVNTGELFF.

The table lists this clone with a few counts. This chain connects TRBV12-2 to TRBJ2-7; the table's D gene call, TRBD1, was not cross checked with the DNA. TRBV12-2 is annotated as a pseudogene. The CDR3 consists of 12 residues. CDR3 DNA: TGTGCAAGTCGCTCCGGGACAGACGAGCAGTACTTC. Residues: CASRSGTDEQYF.

Written as DNA, the CDR3 is TGTGCCAGCAGCTTAGGCGGGGGGCATAGGGCCCAGTACTTC. This sequence encodes CASSLGGGHRAQYF. V gene TRBV7-6 combines with J gene TRBJ2-5; 8 bases match TRBD2. Germline CDR1 is SGHVS and CDR2 is FNYEAQ. Trimming at V came to 1 base and at J to 9 bases, leaving 7 bases not matched to a gene. There are 14 residues in the CDR3. The full variable domain, in which reference TRBV7-6 and TRBJ2-5 provide the parts outside the CDR3, is GAGVSQSPRYKVTKRGQDVALRCDPISGHVSLYWYRQALGQGPEFLTYFNYEAQQDKSGLPNDRFSAERPEGSISTLTIQRTEQRDSAMYRCASSLGGGHRAQYFGPGTRLLVL.

V usage is TRBV27 and J usage is TRBJ2-3; tentatively, D is TRBD1 (5 bases). The CDR3 runs 15 residues. CDR1 MNHEY and CDR2 SMNVEV come from the germline V gene (reference sequence). V was clipped by 4 bases and J by 2 bases, with 13 bases between them. The CDR3 loop reads CASSSSGHATDTQYF. For the CDR3, the DNA is TGTGCCAGCAGTTCCAGTGGACACGCCACAGATACGCAGTATTTT.

This clone was found a few times. V and J are TRBV6-5 and TRBJ2-7, with a tentative D call TRBD1 (5 bases). Trimming took 2 bases from V and 3 from J, leaving 14 bases between them. This CDR3 has 15 residues. The germline gives CDR1 MNHEY, CDR2 SVGAGI. As DNA, the CDR3 is TGTGCCAGCAGTTACGGACAAAACGAAGTCTACGAGCAGTACTTC. It translates to CASSYGQNEVYEQYF.

V gene TRBV7-6 combines with J gene TRBJ1-4; D remains unclear. Germline V gene sequence: CDR1 SGHVS, CDR2 FNYEAQ. The V gene lost 10 bases and the J gene lost 3 bases, with 12 bases spanning the gap. The CDR3 spans 13 residues. The CDR3 DNA reads TGTGCCATAGGGAGCCTGGCTAATGAAAAACTGTTTTTT. Protein sequence: CAIGSLANEKLFF.

The chain joins TRBV6-4 to TRBJ2-3; 11 bases are a match to TRBD2. Germline CDR1 MRHNA, CDR2 SNTAGT. The V segment lost 10 bases and the J segment 3 bases; nucleotides outside the gene matches: 6. The CDR3 is 14 amino acids. CDR3 region: CATKTSGATDTQYF. CDR3 nucleotide sequence: TGTGCCACCAAGACTAGCGGGGCTACAGATACGCAGTATTTT.

This clone ranks as large. J is TRBJ2-7 and V is TRBV2, with 7 bases that match TRBD1. V dropped 4 bases and J dropped 4; count of bases not matched to a gene: 7. The CDR3 spans 14 residues. Germline values: CDR1 SNHLY, CDR2 FYNNEI. CDR3 DNA sequence: TGTGCCAGCAGTGCGCGACAGGGTTGGTACGAGCAGTACTTC. This gives the protein CASSARQGWYEQYF.

CDR3 DNA: TGTGCCAGCAGTAGGGACAGGGGGCGAATGGATTCACCCCTCCACTTT. Amino acids: CASSRDRGRMDSPLHF. The chain is built from TRBV2 and TRBJ1-6; 12 nucleotides match TRBD1. This CDR3 is built from 16 residues. J lost 8 bases, V lost 5 bases, and 7 bases had no gene match. The V gene's germline CDR1 is SNHLY and CDR2 FYNNEI.

This clone has a single count. The J gene is TRBJ1-1, the V gene TRBV9; possibly TRBD1 for D (6 bases). Trimming took off 0 bases at V and 11 bases at J, with 20 bases between the two ends. From germline, CDR1 is SGDLS and CDR2 YYNGEE. The length of the CDR3 is 15 residues. CDR3 amino acids: CASSVVAGGGGGAFF. The CDR3 DNA sequence: TGTGCCAGCAGCGTAGTTGCGGGGGGCGGCGGTGGGGCTTTCTTT.

This chain connects TRBV7-8 to TRBJ2-1, with a possible D match to TRBD1 (5 bases). There are 14 residues in the CDR3. Germline assignment: CDR1 SGHVS and CDR2 FQNEAQ. Between the trimmed V and J ends, which lost 4 bases and 4 bases, there was a span of 11 bases. The chain's CDR3 is CASSSGLGYNEQFF. The CDR3 bases are TGTGCCAGCAGCTCAGGGTTGGGGTACAATGAGCAGTTCTTC.

The chain carries TRBV9 and TRBJ1-1; D ambiguous. CDR1 SGDLS and CDR2 YYNGEE come from the germline V gene. V lost 0 bases, J lost 6 bases, and 9 bases lay in between. The CDR3 is 13 residues long. The CDR3 DNA is TGTGCCAGCAGCGTAGGATTAGTGTCTGAAGCTTTCTTT. Its translation is CASSVGLVSEAFF.

The chain employs TRBV6-5 and TRBJ1-4, with TRBD1 matching over 7 bases. This CDR3 comprises 15 residues. The germline V gene encodes CDR1 MNHEY and CDR2 SVGAGI. V gave up 0 bases and J gave up 6 bases; unmatched junction bases: 4. The CDR3 DNA reads as TGTGCCAGCAGTTACTCGAACAGGGGTGATGAAAAACTGTTTTTT. Residues: CASSYSNRGDEKLFF.

The table lists this clone with a few counts. The genes are TRBV7-3 and TRBJ2-6; D call uncertain. Germline CDR1 SGHTA, CDR2 FQGTGA. V lost 1 base to trimming and J lost 0 bases, with 10 bases between them. This CDR3 has 17 residues. CDR3 protein: CASSLNAASSGANVLTF. For the CDR3, the DNA is TGTGCCAGCAGCTTAAACGCGGCCAGCTCTGGGGCCAACGTCCTGACTTTC.

The genes are TRBV19 and TRBJ1-5, with D maybe TRBD1 (6 bases). The CDR3 has 17 amino acids. Trimming took 4 bases from V and 1 from J, leaving 17 bases between them. Germline V gene sequence: CDR1 LNHDA, CDR2 SQIVND (reference sequence). The CDR3 here is CASSRGTPRTSNQPQHF. The CDR3, as DNA: TGTGCCAGTAGTAGGGGGACACCTAGGACGAGCAATCAGCCCCAGCATTTT.